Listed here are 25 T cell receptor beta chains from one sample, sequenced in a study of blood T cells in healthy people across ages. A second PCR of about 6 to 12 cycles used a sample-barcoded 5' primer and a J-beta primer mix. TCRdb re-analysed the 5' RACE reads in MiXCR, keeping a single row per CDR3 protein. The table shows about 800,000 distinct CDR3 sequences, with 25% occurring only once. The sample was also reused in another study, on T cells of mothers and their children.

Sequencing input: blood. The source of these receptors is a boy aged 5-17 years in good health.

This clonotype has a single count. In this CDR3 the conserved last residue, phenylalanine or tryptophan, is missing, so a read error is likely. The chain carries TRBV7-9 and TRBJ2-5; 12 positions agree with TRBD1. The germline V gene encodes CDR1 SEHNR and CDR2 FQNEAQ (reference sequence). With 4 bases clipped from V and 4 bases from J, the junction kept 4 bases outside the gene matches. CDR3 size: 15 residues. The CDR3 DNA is TGTGCCAGCAGCTCCGGGACAGGGGGCGCAGAGACCCAGTACTTA. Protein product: CASSSGTGGAETQYL.

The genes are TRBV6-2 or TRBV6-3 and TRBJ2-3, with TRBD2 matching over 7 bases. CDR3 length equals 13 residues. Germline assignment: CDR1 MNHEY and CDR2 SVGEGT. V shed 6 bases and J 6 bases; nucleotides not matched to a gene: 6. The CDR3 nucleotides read TGTGCCAGCAGAAGCGGGACTTATGATACGCAGTATTTT. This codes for CASRSGTYDTQYF.

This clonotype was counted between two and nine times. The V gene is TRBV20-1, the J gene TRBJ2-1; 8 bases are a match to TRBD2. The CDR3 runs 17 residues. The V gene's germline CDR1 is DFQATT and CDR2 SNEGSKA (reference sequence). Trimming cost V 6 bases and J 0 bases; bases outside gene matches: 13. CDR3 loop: CSATTSGQTSSYNEQFF. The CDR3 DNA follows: TGCAGTGCCACTACTAGCGGCCAAACGTCCTCCTACAATGAGCAGTTCTTC.

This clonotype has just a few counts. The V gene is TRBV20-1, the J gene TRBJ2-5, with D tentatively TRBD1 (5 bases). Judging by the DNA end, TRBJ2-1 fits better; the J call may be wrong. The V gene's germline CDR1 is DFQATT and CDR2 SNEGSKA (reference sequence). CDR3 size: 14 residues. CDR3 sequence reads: CSANHRGGYNEQFF. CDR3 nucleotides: TGCAGTGCTAACCATAGGGGCGGCTACAATGAGCAGTTCTTC.

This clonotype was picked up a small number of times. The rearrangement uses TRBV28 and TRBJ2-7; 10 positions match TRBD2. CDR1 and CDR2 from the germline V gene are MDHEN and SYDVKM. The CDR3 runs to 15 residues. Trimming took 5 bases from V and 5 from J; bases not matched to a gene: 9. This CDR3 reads CASSLSSGSLNEQYF. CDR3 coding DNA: TGTGCCAGCAGTCTATCTAGCGGGAGTTTGAACGAGCAGTACTTC.

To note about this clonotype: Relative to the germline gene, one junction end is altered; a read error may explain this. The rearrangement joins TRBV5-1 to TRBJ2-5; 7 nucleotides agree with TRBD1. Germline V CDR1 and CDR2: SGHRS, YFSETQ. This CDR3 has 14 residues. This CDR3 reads CASSRGTVQETQHF. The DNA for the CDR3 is TGCGCCAGCAGCCGAGGGACAGTCCAAGAGACCCAGCACTTC.

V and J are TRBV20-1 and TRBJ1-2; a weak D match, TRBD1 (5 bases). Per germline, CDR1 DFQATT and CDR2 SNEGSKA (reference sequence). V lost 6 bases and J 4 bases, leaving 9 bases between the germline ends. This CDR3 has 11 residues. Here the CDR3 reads CSAAGLYGYTF. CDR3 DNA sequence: TGCAGTGCCGCGGGGCTCTATGGCTACACCTTC.

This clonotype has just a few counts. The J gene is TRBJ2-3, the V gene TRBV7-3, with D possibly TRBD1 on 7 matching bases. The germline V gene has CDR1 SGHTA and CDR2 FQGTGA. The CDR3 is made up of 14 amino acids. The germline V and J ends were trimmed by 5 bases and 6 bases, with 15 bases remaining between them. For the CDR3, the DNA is TGTGCCAGCAGCCCTGGGGACAGCGGGGATACGCAGTATTTT. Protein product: CASSPGDSGDTQYF.

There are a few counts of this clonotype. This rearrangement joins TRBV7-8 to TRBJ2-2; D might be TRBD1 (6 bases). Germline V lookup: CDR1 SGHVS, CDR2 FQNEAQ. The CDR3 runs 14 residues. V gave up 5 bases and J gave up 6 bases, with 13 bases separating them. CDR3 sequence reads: CASSHRESPGELFF. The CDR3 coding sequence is TGTGCCAGCAGCCACAGGGAGTCACCCGGGGAGCTGTTTTTT.

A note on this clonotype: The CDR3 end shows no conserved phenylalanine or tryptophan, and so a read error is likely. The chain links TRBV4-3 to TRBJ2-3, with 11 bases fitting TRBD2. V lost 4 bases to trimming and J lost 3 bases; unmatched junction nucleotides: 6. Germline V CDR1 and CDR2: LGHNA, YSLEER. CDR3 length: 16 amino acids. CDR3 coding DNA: TGCGCCAGCAGCCTGACTAGCGGGACTGGAACAGATACGCAGTATCTT. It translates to CASSLTSGTGTDTQYL.

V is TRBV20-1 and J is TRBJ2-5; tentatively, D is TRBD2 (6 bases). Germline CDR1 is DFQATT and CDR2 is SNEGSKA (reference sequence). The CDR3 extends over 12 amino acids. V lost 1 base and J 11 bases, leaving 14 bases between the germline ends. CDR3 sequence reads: CSARGAGWEQYF. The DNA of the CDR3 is TGCAGTGCTAGAGGGGCGGGATGGGAGCAGTACTTC.

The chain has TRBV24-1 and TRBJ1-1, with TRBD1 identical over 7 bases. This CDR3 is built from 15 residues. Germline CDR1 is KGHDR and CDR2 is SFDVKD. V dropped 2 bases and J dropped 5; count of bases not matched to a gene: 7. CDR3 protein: CATSDSQGKGTEAFF. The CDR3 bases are TGTGCCACCAGTGATTCACAGGGGAAGGGTACTGAAGCTTTCTTT.

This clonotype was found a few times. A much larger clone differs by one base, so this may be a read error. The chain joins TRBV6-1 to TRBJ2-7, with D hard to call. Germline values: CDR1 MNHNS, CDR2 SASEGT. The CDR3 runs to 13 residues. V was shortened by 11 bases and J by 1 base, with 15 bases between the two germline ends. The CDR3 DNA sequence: TGTGCCGGCGCCGCCAAGGAGTCCTACGAGCAGTACTTC. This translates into CAGAAKESYEQYF.

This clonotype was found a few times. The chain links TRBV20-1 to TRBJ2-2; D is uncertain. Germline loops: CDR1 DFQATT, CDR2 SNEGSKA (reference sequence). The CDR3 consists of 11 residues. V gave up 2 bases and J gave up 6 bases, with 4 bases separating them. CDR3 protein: CSARIAGELFF. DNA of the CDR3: TGCAGTGCTAGAATTGCCGGGGAGCTGTTTTTT.

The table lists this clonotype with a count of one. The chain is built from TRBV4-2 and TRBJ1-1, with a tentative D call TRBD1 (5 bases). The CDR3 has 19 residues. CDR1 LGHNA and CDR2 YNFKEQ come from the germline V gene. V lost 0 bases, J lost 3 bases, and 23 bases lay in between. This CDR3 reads CASSQDLGRGPRGDTEAFF. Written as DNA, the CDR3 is TGTGCCAGCAGCCAAGATCTAGGACGGGGACCTCGGGGCGACACTGAAGCTTTCTTT.

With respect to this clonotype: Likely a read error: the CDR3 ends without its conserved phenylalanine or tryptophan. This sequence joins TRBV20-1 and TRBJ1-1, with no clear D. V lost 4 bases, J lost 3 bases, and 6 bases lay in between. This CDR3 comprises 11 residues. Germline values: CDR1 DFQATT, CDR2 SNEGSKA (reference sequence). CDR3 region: CSAKEYTEAFL. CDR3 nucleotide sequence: TGCAGTGCTAAGGAGTACACTGAAGCTTTCCTT.

In DNA, the CDR3 is TGTGCCAGCAGTCCCCGGGATCCGGGGCTGACCACTGAAGCTTTCTTT. Translated: CASSPRDPGLTTEAFF. The chain joins TRBV27 to TRBJ1-1; possible D gene TRBD1, 5 bases. The CDR3 totals 16 residues. CDR1 is MNHEY and CDR2 is SMNVEV in the germline V gene (reference sequence). The V gene lost 5 bases and the J gene lost 4 bases, with 20 bases spanning the gap.

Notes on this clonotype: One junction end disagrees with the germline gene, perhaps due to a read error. CDR3 amino acids: CASSYDGFRQTQHF. In DNA form, the CDR3 reads TGTGCCAGCAGTTACGATGGTTTTCGTCAGACCCAGCATTTT. The V call is TRBV6-2 or TRBV6-3, the J call TRBJ1-5; D not resolved. Germline-derived CDR1 and CDR2 are MNHEY and SVGEGT. CDR3 length: 14 residues.

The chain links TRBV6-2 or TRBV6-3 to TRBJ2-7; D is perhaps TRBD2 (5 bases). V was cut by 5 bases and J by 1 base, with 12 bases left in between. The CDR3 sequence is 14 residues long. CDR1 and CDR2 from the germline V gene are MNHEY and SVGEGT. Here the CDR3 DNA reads TGTGCCAGCAGTGGCTTCGGGGTTTCCTACGAGCAGTACTTC. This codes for CASSGFGVSYEQYF.

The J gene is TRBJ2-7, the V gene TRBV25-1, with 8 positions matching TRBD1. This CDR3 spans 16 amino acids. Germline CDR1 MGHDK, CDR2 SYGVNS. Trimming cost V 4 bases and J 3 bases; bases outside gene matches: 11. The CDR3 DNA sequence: TGTGCCAGCAGTGGATCTATGCCGGGACAGGACTACGAGCAGTACTTC. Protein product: CASSGSMPGQDYEQYF.

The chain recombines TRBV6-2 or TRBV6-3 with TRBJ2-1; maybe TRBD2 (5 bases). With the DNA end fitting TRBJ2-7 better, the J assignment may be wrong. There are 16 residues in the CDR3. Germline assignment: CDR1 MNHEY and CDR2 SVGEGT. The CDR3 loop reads CASSYGGRREAYEQYF. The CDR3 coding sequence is TGTGCCAGCAGTTACGGTGGCCGTCGGGAAGCCTACGAGCAGTACTTC.

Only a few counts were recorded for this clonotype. CDR3 loop: CASSHPTGGDNEQFF. The CDR3 coding sequence is TGCGCCAGCAGCCACCCGACAGGGGGGGACAATGAGCAGTTCTTC. The chain uses TRBV4-1 and TRBJ2-1; 9 bases are shared with TRBD1. The J segment lost 5 bases and the V segment lost 3 bases, leaving 5 bases of the junction unmatched. The CDR3 is made up of 15 amino acids. Germline CDR1 and CDR2: MGHRA and YSYEKL.

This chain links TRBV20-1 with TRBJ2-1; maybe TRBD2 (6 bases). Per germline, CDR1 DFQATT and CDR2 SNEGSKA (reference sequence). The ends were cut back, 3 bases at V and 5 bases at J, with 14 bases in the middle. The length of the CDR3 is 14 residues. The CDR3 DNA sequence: TGCAGTGCTAGGATGCGGGACCGGAACAATGAGCAGTTCTTC. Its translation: CSARMRDRNNEQFF.

The CDR3 nucleotides read TGCAGTGCTCCCGATACGTACTCCCAGGAGACCCAGTACTTC. Translation gives CSAPDTYSQETQYF. This chain uses TRBV20-1 with TRBJ2-5, with no clear D. CDR3 length: 14 residues. CDR1 is DFQATT and CDR2 is SNEGSKA in the germline V gene (reference sequence). V gave up 5 bases and J gave up 5 bases, with 18 bases separating them.

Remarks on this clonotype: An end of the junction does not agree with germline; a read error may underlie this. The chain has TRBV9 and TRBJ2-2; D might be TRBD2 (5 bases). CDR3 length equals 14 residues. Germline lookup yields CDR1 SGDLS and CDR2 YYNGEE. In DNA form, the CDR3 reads TGTGCCAGCAGCGTCGACGGATACACCGGGGAGCTGCTTTTT. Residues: CASSVDGYTGELLF.